This T cell receptor (beta chain) was recovered during a study of cytomegalovirus exposure and HLA in healthy donors. A multiplex PCR was run with 60 Vbeta primers and 13 Jbeta primers. Sequencing was performed with immunoSEQ multiplex PCR; in TCRdb, only in-frame clones are kept and a portion is missing. The top ten clones hold less than 3% of a sample with some 200,000 clones, almost 70% of them seen once. Study findings and constraints: Among the sequence variants, a highly shared cluster was likely an artifact of sequencing. It was shown in a later analysis that HLA-associated TCR beta chains were more clonally expanded than other, equally common chains. Donors belonging to an Asian-associated ancestry cluster reportedly showed fewer N-insertions in productive TCRs than the roughly 670-donor mean, according to what a later analysis found. An analysis that came later showed most CMV-associated TCR beta chains appearing HLA-restricted.

The CDR3 sequence is 16 residues long. V lost 4 bases and J lost 4; bases outside the gene matches: 4. Germline loops: CDR1 SGHRS, CDR2 YFSETQ. This clone has just a few counts. No antigen is known for it. This clonotype was obtained from a man aged 35 to 55 in good health and CMV-seropositive. The sequenced material came from PBMCs. The chain employs TRBV5-1 and TRBJ2-2; 13 nucleotides align to TRBD2. The CDR3 DNA reads TGCGCCAGCAGCATACTAGCGGGGGGGCCCACCGGGGAGCTGTTTTTT. It encodes CASSILAGGPTGELFF.